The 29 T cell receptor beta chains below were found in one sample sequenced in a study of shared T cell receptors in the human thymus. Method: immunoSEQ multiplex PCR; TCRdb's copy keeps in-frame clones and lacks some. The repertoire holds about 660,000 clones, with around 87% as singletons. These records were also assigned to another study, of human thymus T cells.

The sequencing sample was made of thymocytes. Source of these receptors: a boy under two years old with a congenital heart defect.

The CDR3 nucleotides are TGTGCCAGTAGTATAACAGGGGTGGGGACTGAAGCTTTCTTT. Protein sequence: CASSITGVGTEAFF. The chain couples TRBV19 to TRBJ1-1; 7 bases line up with TRBD1. V shed 2 bases, J shed 5 bases, and the junction held 5 bases outside the gene matches. Germline CDR1 LNHDA, CDR2 SQIVND (reference sequence). This CDR3 comprises 14 residues.

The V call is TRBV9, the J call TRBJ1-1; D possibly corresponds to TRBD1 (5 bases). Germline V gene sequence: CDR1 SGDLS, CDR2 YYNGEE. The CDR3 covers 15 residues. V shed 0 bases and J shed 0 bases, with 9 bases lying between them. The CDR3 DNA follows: TGTGCCAGCAGCGTAGCCGACAGAATGAACACTGAAGCTTTCTTT. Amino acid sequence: CASSVADRMNTEAFF. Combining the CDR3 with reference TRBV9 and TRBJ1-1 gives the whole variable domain DSGVTQTPKHLITATGQRVTLRCSPRSGDLSVYWYQQSLDQGLQFLIQYYNGEERAKGNILERFSAQQFPDLHSELNLSSLELGDSALYFCASSVADRMNTEAFFGQGTRLTVV.

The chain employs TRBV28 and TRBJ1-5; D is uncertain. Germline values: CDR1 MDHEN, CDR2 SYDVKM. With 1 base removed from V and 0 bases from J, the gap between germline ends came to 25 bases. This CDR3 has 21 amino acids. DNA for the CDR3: TGTGCCAGCAGTTTATTCCATCGGATGCGGCAGTCGGGGTATAGCAATCAGCCCCAGCATTTT. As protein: CASSLFHRMRQSGYSNQPQHF.

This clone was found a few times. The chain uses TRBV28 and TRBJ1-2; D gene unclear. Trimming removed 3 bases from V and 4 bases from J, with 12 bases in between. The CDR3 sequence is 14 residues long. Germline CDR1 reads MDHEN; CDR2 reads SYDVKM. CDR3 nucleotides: TGTGCCAGCAGTTTTAATAGCGACACCTATGGCTACACCTTC. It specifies CASSFNSDTYGYTF.

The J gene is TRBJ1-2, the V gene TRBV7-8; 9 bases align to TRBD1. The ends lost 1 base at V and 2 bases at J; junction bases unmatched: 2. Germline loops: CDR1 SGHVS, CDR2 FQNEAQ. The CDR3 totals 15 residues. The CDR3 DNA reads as TGTGCCAGCAGCTTAGTTGGACAGGGGAACTATGGCTACACCTTC. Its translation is CASSLVGQGNYGYTF.

CDR3 residues: CASSLDFDRQDITGELFF. CDR3 coding DNA: TGTGCCAGCAGCTTGGATTTCGACCGACAGGACATCACCGGGGAGCTGTTTTTT. The chain recombines TRBV5-6 with TRBJ2-2, with TRBD1 as a possible D gene (6 bases). Germline V gives CDR1 SGHDT, CDR2 YYEEEE. The CDR3 sequence is 18 residues long. Trimming took 0 bases from V and 4 from J, leaving 19 bases between them.

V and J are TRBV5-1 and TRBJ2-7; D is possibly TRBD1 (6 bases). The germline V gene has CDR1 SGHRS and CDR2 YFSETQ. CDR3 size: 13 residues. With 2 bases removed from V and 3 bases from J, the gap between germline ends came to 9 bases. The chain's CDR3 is CASSFDRNYEQYF. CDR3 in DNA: TGCGCCAGCAGCTTCGACAGGAACTACGAGCAGTACTTC.

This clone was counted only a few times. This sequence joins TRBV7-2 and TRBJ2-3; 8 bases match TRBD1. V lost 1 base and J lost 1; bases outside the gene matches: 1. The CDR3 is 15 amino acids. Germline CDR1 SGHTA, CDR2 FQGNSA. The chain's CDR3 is CASSLGGQGTDTQYF. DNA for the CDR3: TGTGCCAGCAGCTTAGGGGGACAGGGCACAGATACGCAGTATTTT.

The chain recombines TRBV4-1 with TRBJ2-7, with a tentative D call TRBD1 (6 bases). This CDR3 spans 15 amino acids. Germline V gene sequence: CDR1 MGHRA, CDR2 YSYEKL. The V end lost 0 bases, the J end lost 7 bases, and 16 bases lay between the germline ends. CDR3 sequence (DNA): TGCGCCAGCAGCCAAGAGCGGACAGTGATAGGGGAGCAGTACTTC. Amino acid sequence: CASSQERTVIGEQYF.

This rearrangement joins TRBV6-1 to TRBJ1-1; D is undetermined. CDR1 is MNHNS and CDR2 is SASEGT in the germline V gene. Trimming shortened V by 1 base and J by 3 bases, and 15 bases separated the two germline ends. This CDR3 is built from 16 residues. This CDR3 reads CASSEVPGSTYTEAFF. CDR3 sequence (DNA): TGTGCCAGCAGTGAAGTACCGGGGTCAACGTACACTGAAGCTTTCTTT.

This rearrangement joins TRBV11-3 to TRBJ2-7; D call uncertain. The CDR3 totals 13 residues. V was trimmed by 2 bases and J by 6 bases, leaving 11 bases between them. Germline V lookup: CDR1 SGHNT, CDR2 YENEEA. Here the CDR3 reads CASSLFMSGEQYF. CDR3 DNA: TGTGCCAGCAGCTTATTTATGTCCGGCGAGCAGTACTTC. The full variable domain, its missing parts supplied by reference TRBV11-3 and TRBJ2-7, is EAGVVQSPRYKIIEKKQPVAFWCNPISGHNTLYWYLQNLGQGPELLIRYENEEAVDDSQLPKDRFSAERLKGVDSTLKIQPAELGDSAVYLCASSLFMSGEQYFGPGTRLTVT.

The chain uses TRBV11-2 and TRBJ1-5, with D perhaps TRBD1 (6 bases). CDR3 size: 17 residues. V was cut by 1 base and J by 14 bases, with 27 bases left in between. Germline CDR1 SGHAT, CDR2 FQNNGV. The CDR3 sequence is CASSLGTLTGVLSPKHF. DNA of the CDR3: TGTGCCAGCAGCTTAGGTACCCTGACAGGAGTCCTCTCCCCAAAGCATTTT.

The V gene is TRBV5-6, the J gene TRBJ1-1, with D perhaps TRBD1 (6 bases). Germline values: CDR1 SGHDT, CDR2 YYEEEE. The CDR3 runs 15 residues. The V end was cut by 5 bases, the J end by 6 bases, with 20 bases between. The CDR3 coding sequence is TGTGCCAGCAGTATCAGACAGGTCGGGTGTGCTGAAGCTTTCTTT. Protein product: CASSIRQVGCAEAFF.

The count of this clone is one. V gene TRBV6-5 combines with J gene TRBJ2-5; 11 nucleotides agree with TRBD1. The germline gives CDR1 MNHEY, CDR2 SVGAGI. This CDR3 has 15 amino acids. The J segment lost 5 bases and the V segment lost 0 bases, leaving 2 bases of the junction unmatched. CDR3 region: CASSYSRTGGETQYF. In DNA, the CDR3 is TGTGCCAGCAGTTACTCGAGGACAGGGGGCGAGACCCAGTACTTC.

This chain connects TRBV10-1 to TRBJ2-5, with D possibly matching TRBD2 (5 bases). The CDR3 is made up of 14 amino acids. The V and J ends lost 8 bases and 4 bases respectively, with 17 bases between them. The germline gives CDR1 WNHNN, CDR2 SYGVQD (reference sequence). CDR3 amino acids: CASASGRKGETQYF. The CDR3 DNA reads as TGCGCCAGCGCCTCGGGAAGGAAAGGAGAGACCCAGTACTTC.

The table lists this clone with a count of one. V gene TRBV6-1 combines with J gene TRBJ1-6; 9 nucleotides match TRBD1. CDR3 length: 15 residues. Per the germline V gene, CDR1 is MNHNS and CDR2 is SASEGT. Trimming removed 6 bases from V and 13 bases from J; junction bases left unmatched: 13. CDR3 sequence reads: CASRGPGTGRHPLHF. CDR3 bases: TGTGCCAGCAGGGGACCCGGGACAGGGAGGCATCCCCTCCACTTT.

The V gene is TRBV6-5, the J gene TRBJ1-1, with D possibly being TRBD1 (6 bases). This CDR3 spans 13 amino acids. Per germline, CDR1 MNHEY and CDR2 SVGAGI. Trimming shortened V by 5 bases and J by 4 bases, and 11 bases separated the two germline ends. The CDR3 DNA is TGTGCCAGCAGTGATGGACAGTCCACTGAAGCTTTCTTT. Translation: CASSDGQSTEAFF.

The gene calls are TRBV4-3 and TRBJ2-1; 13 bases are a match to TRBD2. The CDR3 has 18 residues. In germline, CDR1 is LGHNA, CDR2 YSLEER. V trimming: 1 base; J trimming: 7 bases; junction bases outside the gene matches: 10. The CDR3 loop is CASSQGGLAGALGNEQFF. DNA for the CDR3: TGCGCCAGCAGCCAAGGAGGACTAGCGGGGGCACTAGGGAATGAGCAGTTCTTC.

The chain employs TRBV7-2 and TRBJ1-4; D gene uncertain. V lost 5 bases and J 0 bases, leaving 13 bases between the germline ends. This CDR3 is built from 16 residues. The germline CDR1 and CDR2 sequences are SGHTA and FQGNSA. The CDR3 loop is CASSPHEVATNEKLFF. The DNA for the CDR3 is TGTGCCAGCAGCCCTCATGAGGTTGCAACTAATGAAAAACTGTTTTTT. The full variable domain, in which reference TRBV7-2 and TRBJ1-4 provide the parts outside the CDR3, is GAGVSQSPSNKVTEKGKDVELRCDPISGHTALYWYRQSLGQGLEFLIYFQGNSAPDKSGLPSDRFSAERTGGSVSTLTIQRTQQEDSAVYLCASSPHEVATNEKLFFGSGTQLSVL.

The CDR3 DNA reads as TGTGCCAGCAGCAACACTAGGAGGGGAAACATTCAGTACTTC. Its translation is CASSNTRRGNIQYF. The chain is built from TRBV5-6 and TRBJ2-4, with D maybe TRBD2 (6 bases). Germline lookup yields CDR1 SGHDT and CDR2 YYEEEE. This CDR3 is built from 14 residues. V dropped 4 bases and J dropped 6 bases, with 14 bases sitting between them.

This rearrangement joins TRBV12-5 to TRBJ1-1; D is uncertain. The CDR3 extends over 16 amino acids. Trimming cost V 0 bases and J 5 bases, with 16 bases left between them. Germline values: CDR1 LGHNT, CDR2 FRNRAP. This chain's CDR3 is CASGLVRRLGGTEAFF. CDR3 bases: TGTGCTAGTGGTTTGGTACGTCGCCTGGGAGGAACTGAAGCTTTCTTT.

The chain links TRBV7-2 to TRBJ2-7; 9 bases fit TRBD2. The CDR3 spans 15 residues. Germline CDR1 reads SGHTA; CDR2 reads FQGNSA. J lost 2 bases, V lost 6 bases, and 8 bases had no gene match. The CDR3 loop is CASSYSGGQTYEQYF. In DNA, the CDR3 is TGTGCCAGCAGTTATAGCGGGGGCCAGACCTACGAGCAGTACTTC.

The CDR3 reads CASSLDRRGLLHEQYF. In DNA, the CDR3 is TGTGCCAGCAGCTTAGACCGGCGGGGGTTACTCCACGAGCAGTACTTC. The rearrangement joins TRBV7-2 to TRBJ2-7, with 7 bases identical to TRBD2. Germline CDR1 and CDR2: SGHTA and FQGNSA. The CDR3 spans 16 residues. V shed 1 base, J shed 5 bases, and the junction held 11 bases outside the gene matches.

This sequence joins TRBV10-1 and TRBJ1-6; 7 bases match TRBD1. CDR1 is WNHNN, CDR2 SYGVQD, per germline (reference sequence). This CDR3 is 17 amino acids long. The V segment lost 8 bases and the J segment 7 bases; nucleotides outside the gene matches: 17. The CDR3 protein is CASQGPRRGQANSPLHF. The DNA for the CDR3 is TGCGCCAGCCAGGGCCCCCGTAGAGGACAGGCAAATTCACCCCTCCACTTT.

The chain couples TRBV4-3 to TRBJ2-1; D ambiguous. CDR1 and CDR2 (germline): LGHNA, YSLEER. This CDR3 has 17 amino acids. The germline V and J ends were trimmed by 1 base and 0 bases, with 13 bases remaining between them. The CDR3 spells CASSQVQPNSSYNEQFF. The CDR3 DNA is TGCGCCAGCAGCCAAGTCCAGCCGAACAGCTCCTACAATGAGCAGTTCTTC.

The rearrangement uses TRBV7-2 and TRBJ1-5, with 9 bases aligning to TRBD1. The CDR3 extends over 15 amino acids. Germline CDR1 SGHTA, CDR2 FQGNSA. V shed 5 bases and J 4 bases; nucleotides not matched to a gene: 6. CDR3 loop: CASSPDRGRNQPQHF. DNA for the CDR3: TGTGCCAGCAGCCCTGACAGGGGGAGGAATCAGCCCCAGCATTTT.

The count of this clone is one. CDR3 sequence (DNA): TGTGCCAGCTCACCCGACAGGGGTTCGGACTATGGCTACACCTTC. This codes for CASSPDRGSDYGYTF. The V call is TRBV18, the J call TRBJ1-2, with TRBD1 identical over 8 bases. V trimming: 3 bases; J trimming: 3 bases; junction bases outside the gene matches: 6. CDR1 KGHSH and CDR2 LQKENI come from the germline V gene. The CDR3 is 15 residues long.

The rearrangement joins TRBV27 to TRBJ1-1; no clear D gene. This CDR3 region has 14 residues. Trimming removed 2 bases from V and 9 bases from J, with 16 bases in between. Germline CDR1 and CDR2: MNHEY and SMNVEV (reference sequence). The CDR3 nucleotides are TGTGCCAGCAGTTTAAATTGGGGAGACGAGCAAGCTTTCTTT. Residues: CASSLNWGDEQAFF.

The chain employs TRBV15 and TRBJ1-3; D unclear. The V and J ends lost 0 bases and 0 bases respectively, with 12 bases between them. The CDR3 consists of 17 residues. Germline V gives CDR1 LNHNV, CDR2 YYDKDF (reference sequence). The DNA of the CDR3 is TGTGCCACCAGCAGAGATGTTACAGTCCTCTCTGGAAACACCATATATTTT. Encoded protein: CATSRDVTVLSGNTIYF. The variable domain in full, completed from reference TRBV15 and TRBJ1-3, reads DAMVIQNPRYQVTQFGKPVTLSCSQTLNHNVMYWYQQKSSQAPKLLFHYYDKDFNNEADTPDNFQSRRPNTSFCFLDIRSPGLGDTAMYLCATSRDVTVLSGNTIYFGEGSWLTVV.